This T cell receptor (beta chain) was captured by sequencing in a study of OX40 agonist ivuxolimab in advanced cancers. This table comes from immunoSEQ multiplex PCR, and its TCRdb copy is limited to in-frame clones, with some not included. The sample records 60,000 or so clones, roughly 89% being singletons. This material consisted of CD4+ or CD8+ T cells sorted from blood, taken in a trial of the OX40 agonist ivuxolimab. The receptor was derived from an adult with an advanced solid tumor such as melanoma, head and neck, liver or kidney cancer.

CDR3 region: CASSWGQGTGELFF. CDR3 in DNA: TGTGCCAGCAGTTGGGGGCAGGGGACCGGGGAGCTGTTTTTT. The chain links TRBV27 to TRBJ2-2, with a tentative D call TRBD1 (6 bases). The CDR3 has 14 amino acids. Germline V gene data show CDR1 as MNHEY and CDR2 as SMNVEV (reference sequence). The V and J ends lost 4 bases and 5 bases respectively, with 11 bases between them.